A selection of T cell receptor beta chains follows, all from one sample in a study of shared clonotypes between healthy human individuals. The table came from immunoSEQ multiplex PCR; TCRdb's copy has only in-frame clones and leaves some out. The sample lists millions of clones, over 85% occurring once. The sample comprised naive CD4+ T cells from PBMCs. These receptor sequences come from a young man in good health. Some clones in this sample may be carry-over from other donors' samples. Each CDR3 is given with its conserved first and last residue. D genes are given only for firm matches.

d_gene,j_gene,v_gene,CDR3aa,CDR3nt
TRBD1,TRBJ2-7,TRBV11-1,CASSLRGQSSYEQYF,TGTGCCAGCAGCTTAAGGGGACAGTCCTCCTACGAGCAGTACTTC
NA,TRBJ2-7,TRBV19,CASSTITGYEQYF,TGTGCCAGTAGTACCATTACAGGTTACGAGCAGTACTTC
NA,TRBJ1-5,TRBV30,CAWSRGIRQPQHF,TGTGCCTGGAGCCGGGGCATAAGGCAGCCCCAGCATTTT
NA,TRBJ2-7,TRBV28,CASRPSSPQPTPFLSLSSYEQYF,TGTGCCAGCAGGCCCTCATCCCCTCAACCTACCCCCTTTCTCTCTCTGTCCTCCTACGAGCAGTACTTC
TRBD2,TRBJ2-5,TRBV5-4,CASSLTSGIEETQYF,TGTGCCAGCAGCCTTACTAGCGGGATTGAGGAGACCCAGTACTTC
TRBD1,TRBJ2-1,TRBV7-2,CASSLPTGKFYNEQFF,TGTGCCAGCAGCTTACCGACAGGGAAGTTCTACAATGAGCAGTTCTTC
NA,TRBJ2-5,TRBV5-4,CASSSPQETQYF,TGTGCCAGCAGCTCCCCCCAGGAGACCCAGTACTTC
NA,TRBJ2-3,TRBV5-1,CASSLSVAGDTQYF,TGCGCCAGCAGCTTGTCGGTGGCCGGAGATACGCAGTATTTT
NA,TRBJ1-1,TRBV27,CASSWTGNTEAFF,TGTGCCAGCAGTTGGACGGGGAACACTGAAGCTTTCTTT
NA,TRBJ1-4,TRBV21-1,CASSKRDLRRWPLNEKLFF,TGTGCCAGCAGCAAAAGGGATCTCCGACGCTGGCCTTTAAATGAAAAACTGTTTTTT
NA,TRBJ2-2,TRBV5-1,CASSLQSGYTGELFF,TGCGCCAGCAGCCTCCAGTCAGGGTACACCGGGGAGCTGTTTTTT
NA,TRBJ1-1,TRBV7-6,CASSPTMLMNTEAFF,TGTGCCAGCAGCCCCACGATGCTAATGAACACTGAAGCTTTCTTT
NA,TRBJ1-1,TRBV6-1,CASSDAGTYYTEAFF,TGTGCCAGCAGTGACGCCGGGACATATTACACTGAAGCTTTCTTT
NA,TRBJ1-2,TRBV5-4,CASSLTELYGYTF,TGTGCCAGCAGCTTGACGGAGCTCTATGGCTACACCTTC
NA,TRBJ2-3,TRBV2,CASAAGLSTDTQYF,TGTGCCAGTGCCGCGGGCCTTAGCACAGATACGCAGTATTTT